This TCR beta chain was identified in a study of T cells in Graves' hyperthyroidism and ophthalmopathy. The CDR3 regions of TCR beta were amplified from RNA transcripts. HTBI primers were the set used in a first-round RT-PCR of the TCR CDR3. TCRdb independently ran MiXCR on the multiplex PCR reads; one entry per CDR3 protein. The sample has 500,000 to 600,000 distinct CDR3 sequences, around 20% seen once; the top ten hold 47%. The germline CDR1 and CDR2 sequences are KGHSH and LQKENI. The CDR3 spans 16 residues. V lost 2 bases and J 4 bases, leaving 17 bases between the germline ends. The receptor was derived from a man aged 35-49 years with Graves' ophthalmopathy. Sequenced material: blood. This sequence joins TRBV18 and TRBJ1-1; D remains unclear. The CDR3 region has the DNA TGTGCCAGCTCACCAGCGAGGATCCGAGTGAGCACTGAAGCTTTCTTT. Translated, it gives CASSPARIRVSTEAFF. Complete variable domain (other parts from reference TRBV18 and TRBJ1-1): NAGVMQNPRHLVRRRGQEARLRCSPMKGHSHVYWYRQLPEEGLKFMVYLQKENIIDESGMPKERFSAEFPKEGPSILRIQQVVRGDSAAYFCASSPARIRVSTEAFFGQGTRLTVV.